This T cell receptor (beta chain) appears in the sequencing data of a study of CD8 T cells in ankylosing spondylitis. Quantitative 5'-RACE with molecular barcodes generated TCR beta libraries. Each CDR3 protein gets one entry after TCRdb re-called the 5' RACE reads with MiXCR. The sample contains some 95,000 distinct CDR3 sequences, 8.5% to 9% of which appear only once. CDR1 is SNHLY, CDR2 FYNNEI, per germline. J lost 7 bases, V lost 4 bases, and 15 bases had no gene match. The CDR3 has 18 amino acids. This clonotype was detected many times. What it recognizes is unknown. Findings and caveats of the study: Seemingly characteristic of ankylosing spondylitis blood was a TCR beta motif consisting of about 8 highly homologous variants. In the blood and synovial fluid of reactive arthritis, some motif variants had been previously reported.

The chain combines TRBV2 with TRBJ2-1, with 11 bases aligning to TRBD2. This TCR was sampled from a male donor with ankylosing spondylitis or in good health (not recorded which). Sequencing used blood, either unsorted or a sorted T cell fraction (not recorded which). The CDR3 sequence: CASSAIYTPSGGSNEQFF. Written as DNA, the CDR3 is TGTGCCAGCAGTGCTATCTATACCCCTAGCGGGGGGTCAAATGAGCAGTTCTTC.